This T cell receptor (beta chain) was sequenced in a study of blood T cell repertoires in COVID-19. The wider study: Some COVID-19 samples were acute and others convalescent; all came from the United States, Italy and Spain.

V lost 6 bases to trimming and J lost 5 bases, with 11 bases between them. Germline CDR1 MDHEN, CDR2 SYDVKM. The CDR3 has 13 residues. The authors' processing: From reference gene primer amplification, estimates of nucleated cell counts were derived. Sequencing was performed with immunoSEQ multiplex PCR; in TCRdb, only in-frame clones are kept and a portion is missing. V and J calls and clone size follow that table, whereas D and trimming were derived from the DNA. Of roughly 300,000 clones listed, approximately 92% are singletons. Input material: peripheral blood. The chain links TRBV28 to TRBJ1-5; D is ambiguous. The source of this sequence is a woman aged 30 to 39 with COVID-19, enrolled during active disease. The CDR3, as DNA: TGTGCCAGCAGGGCCCTCGGGGATCAGCCCCAGCATTTT. This gives the protein CASRALGDQPQHF.